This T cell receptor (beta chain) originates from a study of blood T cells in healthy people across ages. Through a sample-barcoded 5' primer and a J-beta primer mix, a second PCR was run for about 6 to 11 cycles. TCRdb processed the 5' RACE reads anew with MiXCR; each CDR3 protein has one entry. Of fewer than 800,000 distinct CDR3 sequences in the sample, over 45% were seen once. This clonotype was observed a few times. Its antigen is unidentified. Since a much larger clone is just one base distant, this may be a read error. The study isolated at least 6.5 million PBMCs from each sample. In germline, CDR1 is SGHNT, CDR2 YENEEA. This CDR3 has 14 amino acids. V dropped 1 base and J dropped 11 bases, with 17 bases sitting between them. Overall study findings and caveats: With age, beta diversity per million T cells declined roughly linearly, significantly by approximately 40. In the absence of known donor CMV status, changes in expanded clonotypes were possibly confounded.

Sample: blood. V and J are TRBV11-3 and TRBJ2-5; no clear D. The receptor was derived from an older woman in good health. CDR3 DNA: TGTGCCAGCAGCTTAGGGGGTTCGCACAATGAGCAGTACTTC. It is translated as CASSLGGSHNEQYF.